The rows below give T cell receptor beta chains drawn from one sample of a study of chemoradiotherapy in HPV16-positive cancers. Data came from immunoSEQ multiplex PCR; TCRdb stores just in-frame clones and leaves some out. This sample has fewer than 11,000 clones, with about three quarters found just once. Sequencing was performed on tumor tissue, taken from a patient who underwent chemoradiotherapy. Receptor source: a human donor with HPV-associated anogenital cancer. CDR3s include the opening cysteine and the closing phenylalanine or tryptophan. Each record gives: D gene, J gene, V gene, clone size, CDR3 protein, CDR3 DNA. The D gene is left open where the match is weak. Only some rows state a clone size, as once, few, many or a class for expanded clones.

NA | TRBJ1-4 | TRBV7-9 | NA | CASSQDEKLFF | TGTGCCAGCAGTCAAGATGAAAAACTGTTTTTT
NA | TRBJ1-2 | TRBV7-2 | NA | CASSLAGAVNYGYTF | TGTGCCAGCAGCTTAGCCGGGGCCGTTAACTATGGCTACACCTTC
NA | TRBJ2-1 | TRBV5-5 | NA | CASSSGRMLVQFF | TGTGCCAGCAGCTCCGGGCGGATGTTAGTGCAGTTCTTC
NA | TRBJ1-1 | TRBV7-2 | NA | CASSLETGWATEAFF | TGTGCCAGCAGCTTAGAAACGGGGTGGGCCACTGAAGCTTTCTTT
NA | TRBJ1-3 | TRBV5-1 | NA | CASAQGTGNTIYF | TGCGCCAGCGCACAGGGAACTGGAAACACCATATATTTT
TRBD1 | TRBJ1-1 | TRBV7-6 | NA | CASSLGAGGGTEAFF | TGTGCCAGCAGCCTAGGGGCAGGGGGGGGAACTGAAGCTTTCTTT
NA | TRBJ2-7 | TRBV28 | NA | CASSFQQGLSYEQYF | TGTGCCAGCAGTTTTCAGCAGGGGCTCTCCTACGAGCAGTACTTC
TRBD2 | TRBJ2-3 | TRBV12-5 | NA | CASALIAGGRTDTQYF | TGTGCTAGTGCCCTTATAGCGGGGGGACGCACAGATACGCAGTATTTT
NA | TRBJ2-7 | TRBV2 | NA | CASSEAGTSYEQYF | TGTGCCAGCAGTGAAGCCGGGACAAGCTACGAGCAGTACTTC
NA | TRBJ1-1 | TRBV4-1 | NA | CASSQAGQGNREAFF | TGCGCCAGCAGCCAAGCGGGGCAGGGGAACCGAGAAGCTTTCTTT
NA | TRBJ2-7 | TRBV19 | NA | CASSIALSYEQYF | TGTGCCAGTAGTATAGCCCTCTCCTACGAGCAGTACTTC
NA | TRBJ2-2 | TRBV18 | NA | CASSPPRSGVGGELFF | TGTGCCAGCTCACCACCTCGTTCGGGGGTTGGCGGGGAGCTGTTTTTT
NA | TRBJ1-3 | TRBV18 | NA | CASSPARGNTIYF | TGTGCCAGCTCACCAGCGCGAGGAAACACCATATATTTT
NA | TRBJ2-7 | TRBV7-4 | few | CASSLRGRSYEQYF | TGTGCCAGCAGCTTACGGGGACGCTCCTACGAGCAGTACTTC
NA | TRBJ2-6 | TRBV25-1 | NA | CASSADSGANVLTF | TGTGCCAGCAGTGCCGACTCCGGGGCCAACGTCCTGACTTTC
TRBD2 | TRBJ2-3 | TRBV6-4 | NA | CASSESSGGPPDTQYF | TGTGCCAGCAGTGAATCTAGCGGGGGGCCGCCAGATACGCAGTATTTT
TRBD1 | TRBJ1-3 | TRBV7-9 | NA | CASSLATGVSGNTIYF | TGTGCCAGCAGCTTGGCTACAGGGGTATCTGGAAACACCATATATTTT
NA | TRBJ1-1 | TRBV5-6 | once | CASSFRSTNTEAFF | TGTGCCAGCAGCTTCCGCAGTACGAACACTGAAGCTTTCTTT
NA | TRBJ2-2 | TRBV7-3 | NA | CASSPNADRTGELFF | TGTGCCAGCAGCCCAAACGCAGACCGGACCGGGGAGCTGTTTTTT
TRBD1 | TRBJ1-1 | TRBV5-1 | NA | CASQRGSGQGDTEAFF | TGCGCCAGCCAGAGGGGGTCCGGACAGGGGGACACTGAAGCTTTCTTT
NA | TRBJ2-7 | TRBV9 | NA | CASSVGQNYEQYF | TGTGCCAGCAGCGTAGGACAGAACTACGAGCAGTACTTC
TRBD1 | TRBJ1-2 | TRBV18 | NA | CASSPGTGDGYGYTF | TGTGCCAGCTCACCCGGGACAGGGGACGGGTATGGCTACACCTTC
TRBD2 | TRBJ2-1 | TRBV5-1 | NA | CASRPTSGGPSGQFF | TGCGCCAGCAGGCCGACTAGCGGGGGGCCCTCGGGACAGTTCTTC
NA | TRBJ2-5 | TRBV28 | NA | CASSLLLGPQETQYF | TGTGCCAGCAGTTTACTGTTAGGGCCCCAAGAGACCCAGTACTTC
NA | TRBJ1-5 | TRBV9 | NA | CASSVYSGGNGNQPQHF | TGTGCCAGCAGCGTATATTCCGGGGGGAACGGCAATCAGCCCCAGCATTTT
NA | TRBJ1-2 | TRBV6-6 | NA | CASTHSYGYTF | TGTGCCAGCACCCACAGCTATGGCTACACCTTC
NA | TRBJ2-7 | TRBV5-1 | NA | CASSLAPGGQYEQYF | TGCGCCAGCAGCTTGGCGCCAGGAGGTCAATACGAGCAGTACTTC
TRBD1 | TRBJ1-1 | TRBV18 | NA | CASSPQGTGGNTEAFF | TGTGCCAGCTCACCACAAGGGACAGGTGGGAACACTGAAGCTTTCTTT
TRBD1 | TRBJ1-4 | TRBV9 | NA | CASSETGGSDEKLFF | TGTGCCAGCAGCGAAACAGGGGGCAGTGATGAAAAACTGTTTTTT
TRBD1 | TRBJ2-7 | TRBV28 | few | CASSLLRTGYYEQYF | TGTGCCAGCAGTCTGCTGAGGACAGGGTACTACGAGCAGTACTTC
NA | TRBJ1-3 | TRBV5-5 | NA | CASNKKDGNSGNTIYF | TGTGCCAGCAATAAGAAGGACGGCAACTCTGGAAACACCATATATTTT
NA | TRBJ1-1 | TRBV5-1 | NA | CASSLDWVNTEAFF | TGCGCCAGCAGCTTGGATTGGGTGAACACTGAAGCTTTCTTT
TRBD1 | TRBJ1-2 | TRBV6-5 | NA | CASTTDRGRTGYTF | TGTGCCAGCACCACCGACAGGGGGCGTACTGGCTACACCTTC
NA | TRBJ1-1 | TRBV27 | few | CASTLMVGYTEAFF | TGTGCCAGCACCCTGATGGTGGGGTACACTGAAGCTTTCTTT
NA | TRBJ2-2 | TRBV7-6 | NA | CASSLVQATNTGELFF | TGTGCCAGCAGCTTAGTACAGGCAACGAACACCGGGGAGCTGTTTTTT
NA | TRBJ2-5 | TRBV7-9 | few | CASSSTGTPGETQYF | TGTGCCAGCAGCTCCACCGGGACCCCCGGAGAGACCCAGTACTTC
NA | TRBJ1-5 | TRBV5-1 | NA | CASSLSIGNQPQHF | TGCGCCAGCAGCTTGAGTATTGGAAATCAGCCCCAGCATTTT
TRBD1 | TRBJ2-1 | TRBV27 | NA | CASSVRDREINEQFF | TGTGCCAGCAGTGTCCGGGACAGGGAAATCAATGAGCAGTTCTTC
NA | TRBJ2-7 | TRBV2 | NA | CASTGHEVYEQYF | TGTGCCAGCACGGGACACGAGGTCTACGAGCAGTACTTC
NA | TRBJ2-5 | TRBV11-1 | NA | CASRPNWGPETQYF | TGTGCCAGCAGGCCAAATTGGGGGCCAGAGACCCAGTACTTC
TRBD2 | TRBJ2-2 | TRBV30 | NA | CAWNLGGDGPGELFF | TGTGCCTGGAACCTCGGGGGGGACGGACCCGGGGAGCTGTTTTTT
NA | TRBJ2-5 | TRBV28 | NA | CASRAGGRSETQYF | TGTGCCAGCCGGGCCGGGGGTCGTTCGGAGACCCAGTACTTC
TRBD1 | TRBJ1-2 | TRBV5-1 | NA | CASSPGQGALGYTF | TGCGCCAGCAGCCCTGGGCAGGGGGCGCTTGGCTACACCTTC
TRBD1 | TRBJ2-7 | TRBV19 | NA | CATQDRTYEQYF | TGTGCCACGCAGGACAGGACCTACGAGCAGTACTTC
NA | TRBJ1-2 | TRBV9 | NA | CASSPELLSSWFGYTF | TGTGCCAGCAGCCCAGAACTCCTGAGCTCCTGGTTCGGCTACACCTTC
TRBD2 | TRBJ2-3 | TRBV6-1 | NA | CASSEFVAGGLSDTQYF | TGTGCCAGCAGTGAATTTGTAGCGGGGGGGCTATCAGATACGCAGTATTTT
TRBD2 | TRBJ2-7 | TRBV29-1 | NA | CSASGTSGGSWDEQYF | TGCAGCGCCTCCGGGACTAGCGGGGGGTCCTGGGACGAGCAGTACTTC
TRBD1 | TRBJ1-2 | TRBV11-1 | NA | CASSLTGGVDYGYTF | TGTGCCAGCAGCCTGACAGGGGGCGTCGACTATGGCTACACCTTC
NA | TRBJ1-2 | TRBV6-5 | NA | CASSYSSGGPYGYTF | TGTGCCAGCAGTTACTCGAGCGGGGGGCCCTATGGCTACACCTTC
NA | TRBJ1-1 | TRBV4-1 | NA | CASSQEIPGQRNTEAFF | TGCGCCAGCAGCCAAGAGATCCCCGGACAGCGGAACACTGAAGCTTTCTTT
TRBD1 | TRBJ1-2 | TRBV7-9 | NA | CASSYWDSQGYGYTF | TGTGCCAGCAGTTACTGGGACAGCCAAGGCTATGGCTACACCTTC
TRBD1 | TRBJ1-2 | TRBV7-8 | NA | CASSLIGTENYGYTF | TGTGCCAGCAGCTTAATCGGGACAGAAAACTATGGCTACACCTTC
NA | TRBJ1-1 | TRBV14 | NA | CASSQYTEAFF | TGTGCCAGCAGCCAGTATACTGAAGCTTTCTTT
NA | TRBJ2-2 | TRBV7-9 | medium-sized | CASSLGGSGELFF | TGTGCCAGCAGCTTAGGTGGTTCGGGGGAGCTGTTTTTT
TRBD1 | TRBJ1-6 | TRBV27 | NA | CASSSQGRRRSPLHF | TGTGCCAGCAGTTCACAGGGGCGGCGAAGGTCACCCCTCCACTTT
NA | TRBJ2-3 | TRBV15 | NA | CATSSSHGRQGGTDTQYF | TGTGCCACCAGCAGTAGCCACGGGAGACAGGGAGGCACAGATACGCAGTATTTT
NA | TRBJ2-7 | TRBV28 | once | CASSLGRGPLSYEQYF | TGTGCCAGCAGTTTAGGGAGGGGGCCTCTCTCCTACGAGCAGTACTTC
NA | TRBJ1-3 | TRBV4-1 | NA | CASSQDFPASGNTIYF | TGCGCCAGCAGCCAAGATTTCCCGGCCTCTGGAAACACCATATATTTT
NA | TRBJ2-5 | TRBV13 | NA | CASSPRDETQETQYF | TGTGCCAGCAGCCCTCGGGACGAAACCCAAGAGACCCAGTACTTC